One TCR beta chain is described in this entry. This clone was counted once. Its antigen specificity is not known. No per-base quality is available; no much larger clone lies one base away. The data belong to a study of T cell clones after liver transplantation (dated by TCRdb to the late 2010s). Broadly, across the study: ITN030ST, the source of the samples, was a randomized trial that attempted immunosuppression withdrawal within 2 years of liver transplantation. After a pre-transplant mixed lymphocyte reaction, TCRbeta sequencing was used to pinpoint donor-reactive T cell clones, which were subsequently tracked in post-transplant blood. As an antigen-independent comparator for the donor-reactive sequences, third party-reactive TCRbeta sequences from pre-transplant MLRs were identified as well. Three of the eight recipients were HCV-positive; the others were transplanted for non-autoimmune, non-viral indications. Subjects received no induction therapy and standard immunosuppression until randomization at 12-24 months post-transplant. Tolerance was defined as complete withdrawal of immunosuppression for at least one year without a rise in liver enzymes beyond twice the upper limit of normal. Blood samples were collected pre-transplant, pre-randomization before withdrawal, and post-randomization after either complete withdrawal or failed withdrawal. The studied cohort comprised 8 liver transplant recipients, 3 classified as tolerant and 5 as non-tolerant.

The germline V gene provides CDR1 MGHRA and CDR2 YSYEKL. Cut back by 0 bases and 1 base, the V and J ends lie 6 bases apart. CDR3 length: 14 amino acids, cysteine to phenylalanine. Only the CDR3 region is kept as DNA, spanning 42 bases read in frame from base 1. Study-wide findings and limitations: Circulating donor-reactive CD4 TCRbeta sequences fell significantly post-transplant in most of the 8 subjects, irrespective of tolerance or HCV status. Because no allograft tissue specimens were available, donor-reactive T cells may have migrated into the graft instead of being deleted. Because of small, heterogeneous patient numbers and non-standardized post-transplant time points, the conclusions were only preliminary. Low numbers of available donor cells limited the measurable donor-reactive repertoire in two subjects. When repertoire turnover was taken into account, detection of donor-reactive sequences was significantly reduced in 7 of 8 subjects for CD4 and in 8 of 8 subjects for CD8. The decline in donor-reactive sequences exceeded the decline in third party-reactive sequences, suggesting partial antigen-specific deletion that was unrelated to withdrawal success.

High-throughput TCRbeta CDR3 sequencing of frozen genomic DNA was performed by immunoSEQ, with PCR amplification, mapping, bias correction and internal controls included. In the original analysis: Productive rearrangements were retained, and unique TCRbeta sequences were defined by the CDR3 nucleotide sequence together with the V and J gene. Donor-reactive sequences required at least 5-fold expansion in CFSE-low cells versus unstimulated pre-transplant cells and at least 0.01% frequency. Per-subject minimum frequency thresholds, based on the lowest-template unstimulated sample, ensured at least 90% detection power. Jensen-Shannon divergence between the top 1000 TCRbeta sequences post-transplant and pre-transplant was used to measure repertoire turnover. Changes in detection of donor-reactive sequences were tested with two-sided Fisher's exact tests. The table comes from immuneACCESS by way of TCRdb, which keeps in-frame sequences with V and J called. Part of the clones is missing from these tables; in studies checked, under half for an unresolved V gene and the rest for unknown reasons. D and trimming come from the DNA, and the V and J calls and clone size come from that table. Counted in this sample were tens of thousands of clones; 90% of them appeared once. Roughly 2.6% of the sample is in the top ten clones.

The time point tag for this specimen amounts to: pre-transplant. Thawed unstimulated PBMCs were stained for CD3, CD4 and CD8 and FACS-sorted into CD3+CD4+ and CD3+CD8+ populations. Randomization to immunosuppression withdrawal applied to every one of the 8 studied subjects. Genomic DNA was isolated with the Qiagen DNeasy Blood and Tissue Kit. The V and J segments used are TRBV4-1 and TRBJ1-1; too little of a D gene remains to name it. The source of this sequence is a human donor who received a liver transplant. Source: CD4+ T cells from blood, taken before liver transplant. CDR3 reads: CASSQELQNTEAFF. In nucleotides, the sequence is TGCGCCAGCAGCCAAGAACTACAGAACACTGAAGCTTTCTTT.